The 18 T cell receptor beta chains in this list originate from one sample, sequenced in a study of blood T cell repertoires in COVID-19. Profiled with immunoSEQ multiplex PCR; TCRdb holds only in-frame clones, not every one. Of 150,000 to 200,000 clones detected, 86% appear once; the ten largest clones hold roughly 8%. Sequencing was done on a sample of peripheral blood. The receptors stem from a man aged 55 to 70 with acute or convalescent COVID-19.

V usage is TRBV6-5 and J usage is TRBJ1-1, with D perhaps matching TRBD1 (5 bases). The CDR3 runs to 12 residues. CDR1 is MNHEY, CDR2 SVGAGI, per germline. V was trimmed by 9 bases and J by 9 bases, leaving 17 bases between them. The CDR3 loop is CASGSTGLKAFF. DNA of the CDR3: TGTGCCAGTGGGTCAACAGGATTGAAAGCTTTCTTT.

V and J are TRBV30 and TRBJ2-3, with D tentatively TRBD1 (5 bases). The CDR3 spans 14 residues. Trimming removed 5 bases from V and 0 bases from J, with 12 bases in between. Looked up from germline, CDR1 is GTSNPN and CDR2 is SVGIG (reference sequence). CDR3: CAWRWPGSTDTQYF. The CDR3 DNA sequence: TGTGCCTGGCGTTGGCCAGGGAGCACAGATACGCAGTATTTT.

The V gene is TRBV28, the J gene TRBJ2-7; a possible D gene is TRBD2 (6 bases). Trimming removed 5 bases at V and 5 bases at J, with 19 bases between. Germline V lookup: CDR1 MDHEN, CDR2 SYDVKM. This CDR3 region has 15 residues. The DNA of the CDR3 is TGTGCCAGCAGTCCCCGCGGGGCCGGGTACCACGAGCAGTACTTC. It codes for CASSPRGAGYHEQYF.

This chain links TRBV19 with TRBJ1-3, with 7 positions matching TRBD1. Germline V gene data show CDR1 as LNHDA and CDR2 as SQIVND (reference sequence). CDR3 length: 15 residues. Losses at the gene ends were 7 bases for V and 6 bases for J; bases not matched to a gene: 12. DNA for the CDR3: TGTGCCAGTACTCCTAGGGACAGACTTGTAAACACCATATATTTT. It yields the protein CASTPRDRLVNTIYF.

The table lists this clone with a count of one. V usage is TRBV29-1 and J usage is TRBJ1-1; 7 bases fit TRBD1. Germline CDR1 is SQVTM and CDR2 is ANQGSEA. The CDR3 is 13 residues long. V lost 7 bases, J lost 3 bases, and 8 bases stayed unmatched. This CDR3 is CSGRQGDYTEAFF. In nucleotides, the CDR3 is TGCAGCGGACGACAGGGAGACTACACTGAAGCTTTCTTT.

The chain carries TRBV3-1 (or the pseudogene TRBV3-2) and TRBJ1-1, with 8 bases that match TRBD1. This CDR3 is 14 amino acids long. Per germline, CDR1 LGHDT and CDR2 YNNKEL (reference sequence). The J segment lost 5 bases and the V segment lost 6 bases, leaving 8 bases of the junction unmatched. CDR3 DNA sequence: TGTGCCAGCAGACCCGGCACAGGGGGAACTGAAGCTTTCTTT. The encoded protein is CASRPGTGGTEAFF.

The chain has TRBV19 and TRBJ2-3; 8 nucleotides match TRBD1. Germline V gene lookup returns CDR1 LNHDA and CDR2 SQIVND (reference sequence). J was trimmed by 2 bases and V by 6 bases; bases with no gene match: 7. This CDR3 spans 15 amino acids. The CDR3 coding sequence is TGTGCCAGTAGAACTACGACAGGGGACACAGATACGCAGTATTTT. It yields the protein CASRTTTGDTDTQYF.

This chain joins TRBV5-1 and TRBJ2-1, with TRBD1 as a possible D gene (6 bases). Between the trimmed V and J ends, which lost 0 bases and 12 bases, there was a span of 10 bases. The length of the CDR3 is 12 residues. From germline, CDR1 is SGHRS and CDR2 YFSETQ. The CDR3 region is CASSLEVGGQFF. CDR3 bases: TGCGCCAGCAGCTTGGAGGTAGGGGGGCAGTTCTTC.

This chain links TRBV27 with TRBJ2-3; tentative D call: TRBD2 (6 bases). V gave up 4 bases and J gave up 1 base, with 21 bases separating them. The CDR3 loop spans 18 amino acids. From germline, CDR1 is MNHEY and CDR2 SMNVEV (reference sequence). CDR3 loop: CASSSLRSGGTGTDTQYF. The CDR3 region has the DNA TGTGCCAGCAGTTCCCTTAGGTCGGGCGGGACTGGCACAGATACGCAGTATTTT.

The chain has TRBV6-5 and TRBJ2-7, with D possibly TRBD1 on 6 matching bases. Germline V gene lookup returns CDR1 MNHEY and CDR2 SVGAGI. This CDR3 has 14 residues. V gave up 5 bases and J gave up 4 bases, with 15 bases separating them. CDR3 nucleotide sequence: TGTGCCAGCAGTCTGGACAGACTACCTTACGAGCAGTACTTC. Translated, it gives CASSLDRLPYEQYF.

This chain joins TRBV18 and TRBJ2-7; TRBD1 agrees at 9 bases. Germline V gene lookup returns CDR1 KGHSH and CDR2 LQKENI. CDR3 length: 19 residues. The V gene end was trimmed by 3 bases and the J gene end by 5 bases; junction bases not matched to a gene: 20. The CDR3, as DNA: TGTGCCAGCTCACCGAAACGGGACAGGGCGACCGTTGTCGTAAACGAGCAGTACTTC. Its translation: CASSPKRDRATVVVNEQYF. The full variable domain, with the rest looked up from reference TRBV18 and TRBJ2-7, is NAGVMQNPRHLVRRRGQEARLRCSPMKGHSHVYWYRQLPEEGLKFMVYLQKENIIDESGMPKERFSAEFPKEGPSILRIQQVVRGDSAAYFCASSPKRDRATVVVNEQYFGPGTRLTVT.

On this clone itself: The sample carries other DNA sequences with the same CDR3. V and J are TRBV27 and TRBJ2-4; 7 bases align to TRBD1. The V and J ends lost 5 bases and 3 bases, in that order; junction bases with no gene match: 4. This CDR3 has 14 residues. Per germline, CDR1 MNHEY and CDR2 SMNVEV (reference sequence). CDR3 protein: CASSPDRVKNIQYF. The CDR3 nucleotides are TGTGCCAGCAGTCCTGACAGGGTCAAAAACATTCAGTACTTC.

This chain links TRBV9 with TRBJ2-3; 9 nucleotides match TRBD2. This CDR3 spans 16 amino acids. The J segment lost 5 bases and the V segment lost 2 bases, leaving 9 bases of the junction unmatched. Germline assignment: CDR1 SGDLS and CDR2 YYNGEE. In nucleotides, the CDR3 is TGTGCCAGCAGCGTCGGCGGGAGGGCCTCGGGAGATACGCAGTATTTT. It is translated as CASSVGGRASGDTQYF. The full variable domain, its missing parts supplied by reference TRBV9 and TRBJ2-3, is DSGVTQTPKHLITATGQRVTLRCSPRSGDLSVYWYQQSLDQGLQFLIQYYNGEERAKGNILERFSAQQFPDLHSELNLSSLELGDSALYFCASSVGGRASGDTQYFGPGTRLTVL.

J is TRBJ2-2 and V is TRBV9, with D perhaps matching TRBD1 (5 bases). This CDR3 has 18 residues. Germline values: CDR1 SGDLS, CDR2 YYNGEE. Trimming took 1 base from V and 0 from J, leaving 16 bases between them. In DNA form, the CDR3 reads TGTGCCAGCAGCGTAACTTCTTGGGGCAGGGCGAACACCGGGGAGCTGTTTTTT. Translating it yields CASSVTSWGRANTGELFF.

The chain employs TRBV5-1 and TRBJ1-3, with TRBD1 as a possible D gene (6 bases). CDR1 SGHRS and CDR2 YFSETQ come from the germline V gene. V was pared by 1 base and J by 2 bases, with 16 bases between. The CDR3 totals 17 residues. CDR3 amino acids: CASSLYGGQPPGNTIYF. The CDR3 region has the DNA TGCGCCAGCAGCTTGTACGGGGGGCAACCCCCTGGAAACACCATATATTTT.

This clone came up once. J is TRBJ1-1 and V is TRBV6-1; no clear D gene. Germline loops: CDR1 MNHNS, CDR2 SASEGT. The V gene lost 8 bases and the J gene lost 5 bases, with 9 bases spanning the gap. The CDR3 runs to 11 residues. CDR3 sequence reads: CASLETTEAFF. CDR3 bases: TGTGCCAGCCTGGAGACGACTGAAGCTTTCTTT.

The chain couples TRBV28 to TRBJ1-2, with 8 bases aligning to TRBD1. V was pared by 3 bases and J by 8 bases, with 8 bases of the junction left unmatched. Germline assignment: CDR1 MDHEN and CDR2 SYDVKM. The CDR3 contains 14 residues. The CDR3 reads CASSFRTGNRGYTF. Here the CDR3 DNA reads TGTGCCAGCAGTTTTCGGACAGGGAACCGGGGCTACACCTTC.

V usage is TRBV11-3 and J usage is TRBJ2-1; TRBD2 matches 7 bases. The junction had 12 bases not matched to a gene; V was cut back by 5 bases and J by 8 bases. Germline assignment: CDR1 SGHNT and CDR2 YENEEA. This CDR3 is 15 amino acids long. Here the CDR3 reads CASSLSGPRGDEQFF. CDR3 coding DNA: TGTGCCAGCAGCCTTAGCGGTCCCCGGGGGGATGAGCAGTTCTTC.